Listed below are T cell receptor beta chains from one sample, sequenced in a study of blood T cell repertoires in COVID-19. Clones were sequenced by immunoSEQ multiplex PCR, and TCRdb holds only the in-frame ones, with some missing. The profile shows 270,000 or so clones, 85% of them singletons. The sample comprised peripheral blood. Receptors originate from a human donor in a cohort sampled during active COVID-19. The CDR3 runs from the conserved cysteine through the conserved F or W. The size of a clone is reported for some rows only, either as once, few or many, or as a class for expanded clones.

V	J	size	CDR3
TRBV23-1	TRBJ2-2	.	CASSVRDLIAGELFF
TRBV13	TRBJ2-7	once	CASSKRGGSYEQYF
TRBV28	TRBJ2-7	.	CASEPSLGGEQYF
TRBV27	TRBJ1-2	.	CASSPSDWYGYTF
TRBV24-1	TRBJ1-2	.	CATSDPTGANYGYTF
TRBV20-1	TRBJ2-3	.	CSASGGGGDTQYF
TRBV7-9	TRBJ1-1	few	CASTRTGKNTEAFF
TRBV7-9	TRBJ1-1	few	CASSSFQAPKGAFF
TRBV15	TRBJ1-3	once	CATSRGGTGAISGNTIYF
TRBV3-1/TRBV3-2	TRBJ1-1	.	CASSHGWGAEAFF
TRBV30	TRBJ2-6	.	CAWSAPGQGIPGANVLTF
TRBV7-8	TRBJ2-1	.	CASSLVAGGLYNEQFF
TRBV28	TRBJ2-5	.	CASSLGTGGQQETQYF
TRBV9	TRBJ2-1	.	CASSVGLAGYNEQFF
TRBV19	TRBJ2-7	.	CASSILAGATDEQYF
TRBV5-4	TRBJ2-5	.	CASSFPLAGSETQYF
TRBV28	TRBJ1-5	.	CASSFSGSNQPQHF
TRBV5-8	TRBJ1-2	.	CASSFDRSVGYTF
TRBV7-2	TRBJ1-2	.	CASSNTRNYGYTF
TRBV5-4	TRBJ2-1	.	CASSWGRGSEQFF
TRBV28	TRBJ2-7	.	CASSLLSGTDFGEQYF
TRBV19	TRBJ2-1	few	CASTLDLSSYNEQFF